What follows is one T cell receptor beta chain and its context. Its matching antigen is unknown. These data are taken from a study of a mutant IDH1 vaccine in newly diagnosed glioma. Time point in this sample: week 35, safety follow-up. Topical imiquimod was applied with each vaccine dose, which held 300 ug of mutant IDH1 20-mer peptide. The CDR3 is made up of 15 amino acids. The germline V gene encodes CDR1 MNHEY and CDR2 SMNVEV (reference sequence). With V trimmed by 5 bases and J by 4 bases, 6 bases remained unmatched. Data came from immunoSEQ multiplex PCR; TCRdb stores just in-frame clones and leaves some out. Found here are tens of thousands of clones, approximately 80% of them singletons; the top ten hold 4.5% to 5.5%.

The source was PBMCs, collected from a glioma patient whose treatment included an IDH1 peptide vaccine. The chain links TRBV27 to TRBJ2-2, with 8 bases matching TRBD1. The receptor was derived from a woman in her 50s with glioma. CDR3 sequence (DNA): TGTGCCAGCAGTCCGGGACAGGTGACCACCGGGGAGCTGTTTTTT. Translated: CASSPGQVTTGELFF.